The 24 T cell receptor beta chains given below trace back to one sample, sequenced in a study of PD-1 blockade in classical Hodgkin lymphoma. Produced via immunoSEQ multiplex PCR; TCRdb's table is partial and in-frame only. The table shows approximately 84,000 clones, with roughly nine tenths occurring only once. Every patient was affected by relapse after autologous stem cell transplantation, while exposure to brentuximab vedotin was not uniform. The sample here was peripheral blood mononuclear cells (PBMCs), taken at baseline. These receptor sequences come from a human donor with classical Hodgkin lymphoma.

This rearrangement joins TRBV7-6 to TRBJ2-1, with 12 bases aligning to TRBD2. This CDR3 contains 15 residues. V lost 1 base, J lost 7 bases, and 2 bases stayed unmatched. Germline-derived CDR1 and CDR2 are SGHVS and FNYEAQ. The CDR3 here is CASSLGTSGINEQFF. As DNA, the CDR3 is TGTGCCAGCAGCTTAGGGACTAGCGGGATAAATGAGCAGTTCTTC.

The rearrangement links TRBV27 to TRBJ1-1, with TRBD1 matching over 10 bases. CDR1 is MNHEY and CDR2 is SMNVEV in the germline V gene (reference sequence). With V trimmed by 6 bases and J by 0 bases, 7 bases remained unmatched. The CDR3 sequence is 16 residues long. CDR3 residues: CASRLTGGALNTEAFF. CDR3 DNA sequence: TGTGCCAGCAGACTGACAGGGGGCGCCTTGAACACTGAAGCTTTCTTT.

The rearrangement uses TRBV30 and TRBJ2-7; the match to TRBD2 covers 8 bases. The V segment lost 5 bases and the J segment 2 bases; nucleotides outside the gene matches: 5. The CDR3 is made up of 13 amino acids. Germline V gene sequence: CDR1 GTSNPN, CDR2 SVGIG (reference sequence). The CDR3 sequence: CAWGVAGTYEQYF. CDR3 DNA: TGTGCCTGGGGGGTAGCGGGAACCTACGAGCAGTACTTC.

The chain is built from TRBV4-2 and TRBJ1-4; 7 bases agree with TRBD1. Germline V gives CDR1 LGHNA, CDR2 YNFKEQ. This CDR3 has 15 amino acids. With V trimmed by 0 bases and J by 10 bases, 8 bases remained unmatched. CDR3 amino acids: CASSQEVRGMRKLFF. DNA for the CDR3: TGTGCCAGCAGCCAAGAGGTCAGGGGGATGAGAAAACTGTTTTTT.

This sequence joins TRBV30 and TRBJ2-5; D is perhaps TRBD1 (5 bases). The CDR3 totals 12 residues. CDR1 is GTSNPN and CDR2 is SVGIG in the germline V gene (reference sequence). Trimming pared 4 bases from V and 0 bases from J, leaving 6 bases between. CDR3 sequence: CAWKGNQETQYF. The CDR3 bases are TGTGCCTGGAAGGGGAACCAAGAGACCCAGTACTTC.

This clone appeared once. This chain links TRBV2 with TRBJ1-2, with D maybe TRBD1 (6 bases). The CDR3 covers 13 residues. Trimming left V 6 bases short and J 4 bases short, with 12 bases between. The germline gives CDR1 SNHLY, CDR2 FYNNEI. The CDR3 here is CASSTDSPYGYTF. CDR3 nucleotides: TGTGCCAGCAGCACGGACAGCCCCTATGGCTACACCTTC.

This sequence joins TRBV11-3 and TRBJ2-3; D remains ambiguous. Germline CDR1 SGHNT, CDR2 YENEEA. The CDR3 consists of 12 residues. V dropped 4 bases and J dropped 9 bases, with 11 bases sitting between them. The CDR3 region is CASSSGPRTQYF. As DNA, the CDR3 is TGTGCCAGCAGCTCCGGGCCGAGGACGCAGTATTTT.

The chain recombines TRBV29-1 with TRBJ2-5, with TRBD1 matching 12 bases. CDR3 length equals 17 residues. Germline V gives CDR1 SQVTM, CDR2 ANQGSEA. Trimming took 0 bases from V and 5 from J; bases not matched to a gene: 10. The CDR3 bases are TGCAGCGTTGAAGATAGGCGAGGGACAGGGGGCAAGGAGACCCAGTACTTC. Protein: CSVEDRRGTGGKETQYF.

The chain joins TRBV10-1 to TRBJ2-5; 9 bases line up with TRBD2. This CDR3 comprises 17 residues. Germline V gene data show CDR1 as WNHNN and CDR2 as SYGVQD (reference sequence). The ends lost 5 bases at V and 0 bases at J; junction bases unmatched: 10. The CDR3 protein is CASSPGWTSANQETQYF. CDR3 nucleotides: TGCGCCAGCAGTCCGGGGTGGACTAGCGCTAACCAAGAGACCCAGTACTTC.

This chain connects TRBV19 to TRBJ1-2; 9 positions agree with TRBD1. The V gene's germline CDR1 is LNHDA and CDR2 SQIVND (reference sequence). Trimming cost V 8 bases and J 8 bases; bases outside gene matches: 15. The CDR3 runs 15 residues. In DNA form, the CDR3 reads TGTGCCAGTCGGAGAAACAGGGGACAGGGAAAAGGCTACACCTTC. Translating gives CASRRNRGQGKGYTF. The whole variable domain, remainder taken from reference TRBV19 and TRBJ1-2, is DGGITQSPKYLFRKEGQNVTLSCEQNLNHDAMYWYRQDPGQGLRLIYYSQIVNDFQKGDIAEGYSVSREKKESFPLTVTSAQKNPTAFYLCASRRNRGQGKGYTFGSGTRLTVV.

V is TRBV5-6 and J is TRBJ1-1; 8 bases map to TRBD1. V lost 4 bases to trimming and J lost 9 bases; unmatched junction nucleotides: 14. Per germline, CDR1 SGHDT and CDR2 YYEEEE. This CDR3 region has 15 residues. The CDR3 reads CASSNTQGANSKAFF. The CDR3 region has the DNA TGTGCCAGCAGCAATACCCAGGGGGCTAATAGTAAAGCTTTCTTT.

This sequence joins TRBV7-6 and TRBJ2-7; TRBD1 might be the D (5 bases). Germline lookup yields CDR1 SGHVS and CDR2 FNYEAQ. Trimming left V 3 bases short and J 0 bases short, with 12 bases between. The CDR3 runs to 15 residues. The CDR3 is CASSFASTDSYEQYF. The CDR3 region has the DNA TGTGCCAGCAGCTTCGCCTCGACAGACTCCTACGAGCAGTACTTC.

The rearrangement joins TRBV10-3 to TRBJ2-5; tentatively, D is TRBD2 (5 bases). The CDR3 has 15 residues. V was pared by 3 bases and J by 0 bases, with 11 bases between. The V gene's germline CDR1 is ENHRY and CDR2 SYGVKD. Here the CDR3 DNA reads TGTGCCATCAGTGAACGGGATATGTACCAAGAGACCCAGTACTTC. Its translation: CAISERDMYQETQYF.

The chain links TRBV15 to TRBJ2-1; perhaps TRBD2 as D (6 bases). V lost 0 bases, J lost 7 bases, and 16 bases lay in between. Germline values: CDR1 LNHNV, CDR2 YYDKDF (reference sequence). There are 16 residues in the CDR3. CDR3 residues: CATSRDRDSLDNEQFF. DNA for the CDR3: TGTGCCACCAGCAGAGACCGGGACTCCCTTGATAATGAGCAGTTCTTC. Combining the CDR3 with reference TRBV15 and TRBJ2-1 gives the whole variable domain DAMVIQNPRYQVTQFGKPVTLSCSQTLNHNVMYWYQQKSSQAPKLLFHYYDKDFNNEADTPDNFQSRRPNTSFCFLDIRSPGLGDTAMYLCATSRDRDSLDNEQFFGPGTRLTVL.

The V gene is TRBV30, the J gene TRBJ2-3; unclear D gene. The CDR3 loop spans 14 amino acids. Germline-derived CDR1 and CDR2 are GTSNPN and SVGIG (reference sequence). Trimming cost V 2 bases and J 2 bases, with 11 bases left between them. The CDR3 spells CAWSRRRSTDTQYF. The CDR3 DNA reads as TGTGCCTGGAGTAGACGGAGATCCACAGATACGCAGTATTTT. The entire variable domain, with the rest obtained from reference TRBV30 and TRBJ2-3, is as follows: SQTIHQWPATLVQPVGSPLSLECTVEGTSNPNLYWYRQAAGRGLQLLFYSVGIGQISSEVPQNLSASRPQDRQFILSSKKLLLSDSGFYLCAWSRRRSTDTQYFGPGTRLTVL.

The rearrangement uses TRBV28 and TRBJ2-1, with a weak D call TRBD2 (6 bases). V lost 2 bases and J 5 bases, leaving 16 bases between the germline ends. CDR3 length: 16 residues. Looked up from germline, CDR1 is MDHEN and CDR2 is SYDVKM. The CDR3 bases are TGTGCCAGCAGTTTAGGGGCTGCGGGGAACCACAATGAGCAGTTCTTC. Translating gives CASSLGAAGNHNEQFF.

V is TRBV19 and J is TRBJ2-1; 11 nucleotides align to TRBD2. V lost 3 bases and J lost 5; bases outside the gene matches: 6. Germline CDR1 is LNHDA and CDR2 is SQIVND (reference sequence). This CDR3 is 16 amino acids long. The CDR3 DNA reads TGTGCCAGTAGTATCTTAGCGGGAGGGCCCCACAATGAGCAGTTCTTC. Protein: CASSILAGGPHNEQFF.

This rearrangement joins TRBV30 to TRBJ2-7; D gene unclear. The length of the CDR3 is 13 residues. The germline V gene has CDR1 GTSNPN and CDR2 SVGIG (reference sequence). V lost 2 bases and J 5 bases, leaving 13 bases between the germline ends. CDR3 sequence: CAWSSGVGDEQYF. CDR3 DNA: TGTGCCTGGAGTAGTGGAGTAGGCGACGAGCAGTACTTC.

The chain joins TRBV5-4 to TRBJ2-5; TRBD2 is a possible D gene (6 bases). The CDR3 length is 15 residues. V was shortened by 5 bases and J by 2 bases, with 16 bases between the two germline ends. CDR1 and CDR2 (germline): SGHNT, YYREEE (reference sequence). The CDR3 bases are TGTGCCAGCAGTCGGGGGTTAGCTGGGCAAGAGACCCAGTACTTC. It codes for CASSRGLAGQETQYF.

The chain links TRBV7-2 to TRBJ2-1, with 9 bases fitting TRBD2. Germline-derived CDR1 and CDR2 are SGHTA and FQGNSA. The CDR3 runs to 16 residues. Losses at the gene ends were 4 bases for V and 2 bases for J; bases not matched to a gene: 6. This chain's CDR3 is CASSSVLAGTYNEQFF. The CDR3 region has the DNA TGTGCCAGCAGCTCTGTCCTAGCGGGAACCTACAATGAGCAGTTCTTC.

The V call is TRBV28, the J call TRBJ1-2, with 10 bases fitting TRBD1. The germline CDR1 and CDR2 sequences are MDHEN and SYDVKM. Trimming took 2 bases from V and 5 from J; bases not matched to a gene: 11. There are 17 residues in the CDR3. Written as DNA, the CDR3 is TGTGCCAGCAGTTTACAACTGACAGGACAGGGGGAATATGGCTACACCTTC. It is translated as CASSLQLTGQGEYGYTF.

The chain uses TRBV6-5 and TRBJ2-5; D gene unclear. From germline, CDR1 is MNHEY and CDR2 SVGAGI. Trimming took off 0 bases at V and 5 bases at J, with 13 bases between the two ends. The CDR3 is made up of 15 amino acids. The CDR3 sequence is CASSYSAGPSETQYF. DNA for the CDR3: TGTGCCAGCAGTTACTCGGCCGGTCCAAGCGAGACCCAGTACTTC.

The chain couples TRBV11-1 to TRBJ1-1; D perhaps matches TRBD1 (5 bases). V lost 5 bases and J 6 bases, leaving 16 bases between the germline ends. This CDR3 is 14 amino acids long. Germline V lookup: CDR1 SGHAT, CDR2 FQDESV (reference sequence). CDR3 region: CASSAGPREAEAFF. The CDR3 DNA reads TGTGCCAGCAGCGCAGGACCCAGGGAAGCTGAAGCTTTCTTT.

The V and J genes are TRBV2 and TRBJ1-5, with D perhaps matching TRBD1 (6 bases). Germline lookup yields CDR1 SNHLY and CDR2 FYNNEI. This CDR3 has 14 amino acids. V was clipped by 6 bases and J by 8 bases, with 17 bases between them. The CDR3 region is CASSPGQRSEPQHF. The CDR3 DNA reads TGTGCCAGCAGCCCGGGACAAAGGTCCGAGCCCCAGCATTTT.